The rows below give T cell receptor beta chains drawn from one sample of a study of lymphopenia after photon versus proton radiotherapy. The method was immunoSEQ multiplex PCR; TCRdb's version includes in-frame clones alone and lacks a portion of them. The repertoire consists of more than 20,000 clones, with 75% to 90% occurring once and the leading ten covering around 5%. This specimen was peripheral blood, taken from a patient treated with photon-based radiotherapy. The receptors come from a man aged 30 to 45 with gastric cancer. Both conserved end residues are part of each CDR3. The order of the fields is J gene, V gene, clone size, D gene, CDR3 protein, CDR3 DNA. A D gene is named only where the DNA matches it firmly. A clone size is listed for some rows: how often the clone was seen (once, few, many), or a class if it is expanded.

J: TRBJ2-7
V: TRBV4-1
size: once
D: TRBD1
CDR3: CASSRIPGQVPYEQYF
DNA: TGCGCCAGCAGCCGCATACCGGGACAGGTCCCCTACGAGCAGTACTTC

J: TRBJ1-5
V: TRBV27
size: .
D: .
CDR3: CASGLTVSRPQHF
DNA: TGTGCCAGCGGATTAACAGTTTCTCGGCCCCAGCATTTT

J: TRBJ2-3
V: TRBV4-1
size: .
D: TRBD2
CDR3: CASSVAGVGTDTQYF
DNA: TGCGCCAGCAGCGTGGCGGGGGTGGGAACAGATACGCAGTATTTT

J: TRBJ1-4
V: TRBV6-5
size: .
D: .
CDR3: CASSYGGGTREKLFF
DNA: TGTGCCAGCAGTTACGGAGGGGGTACTCGAGAAAAACTGTTTTTT

J: TRBJ2-7
V: TRBV12-2
size: .
D: .
CDR3: CASRSRPPGTTSGSLRSSYEQYF
DNA: TGTGCAAGTCGCTCCCGGCCGCCAGGGACTACTAGCGGGAGCCTTCGATCCTCCTACGAGCAGTACTTC

J: TRBJ2-1
V: TRBV11-2
size: .
D: TRBD2
CDR3: CASSLSGGSNEQFF
DNA: TGTGCCAGCAGCTTAAGCGGGGGGAGCAATGAGCAGTTCTTC

J: TRBJ2-2
V: TRBV5-4
size: .
D: .
CDR3: CASSLDSPSNTGELFF
DNA: TGTGCCAGCAGCTTAGATAGCCCTTCGAACACCGGGGAGCTGTTTTTT

J: TRBJ2-7
V: TRBV12-5
size: .
D: .
CDR3: CASGLYPPGYEQYF
DNA: TGTGCTAGTGGTTTGTACCCCCCGGGCTACGAGCAGTACTTC

J: TRBJ2-7
V: TRBV19
size: few
D: TRBD2
CDR3: CASSMALAGAYEQYF
DNA: TGTGCCAGTAGTATGGCACTAGCGGGAGCCTACGAGCAGTACTTC

J: TRBJ1-5
V: TRBV19
size: .
D: .
CDR3: CASRINFESNQPQHF
DNA: TGTGCCAGTAGAATAAACTTCGAGAGCAATCAGCCCCAGCATTTT

J: TRBJ2-7
V: TRBV6-6
size: .
D: .
CDR3: CASKGQETYEQYF
DNA: TGTGCCAGCAAAGGGCAGGAGACCTACGAGCAGTACTTC

J: TRBJ1-4
V: TRBV9
size: .
D: .
CDR3: CASSAPFGEKLFF
DNA: TGTGCCAGCAGCGCCCCTTTCGGTGAAAAACTGTTTTTT

J: TRBJ2-7
V: TRBV7-6
size: .
D: TRBD1
CDR3: CASSWGQGPRYEQYF
DNA: TGTGCCAGCAGCTGGGGACAGGGCCCCCGCTACGAGCAGTACTTC

J: TRBJ2-7
V: TRBV29-1
size: .
D: .
CDR3: CSVEDPPRDEQYF
DNA: TGCAGCGTTGAAGATCCCCCCAGGGACGAGCAGTACTTC

J: TRBJ1-4
V: TRBV6-4
size: .
D: TRBD1
CDR3: CASSINPDRGEKLFF
DNA: TGTGCCAGCAGCATCAACCCGGACAGGGGTGAAAAACTGTTTTTT

J: TRBJ1-5
V: TRBV15
size: .
D: .
CDR3: CATSREGGEQPQHF
DNA: TGTGCCACCAGCAGAGAGGGGGGGGAACAGCCCCAGCATTTT

J: TRBJ2-2
V: TRBV27
size: .
D: .
CDR3: CASSLLAQRNLGELFF
DNA: TGTGCCAGCAGTTTATTGGCCCAAAGAAACCTCGGGGAGCTGTTTTTT

J: TRBJ2-7
V: TRBV19
size: .
D: .
CDR3: CASSIGGQGNYEQYF
DNA: TGTGCCAGTAGTATAGGAGGCCAGGGGAACTACGAGCAGTACTTC

J: TRBJ2-2
V: TRBV29-1
size: .
D: TRBD1
CDR3: CSTYGTGYNGELFF
DNA: TGCAGCACCTACGGGACAGGGTATAACGGGGAGCTGTTTTTT

J: TRBJ2-4
V: TRBV4-1
size: few
D: TRBD2
CDR3: CASSQGVAGGMLAKNIQYF
DNA: TGCGCCAGCAGCCAAGGGGTAGCGGGAGGGATGCTAGCCAAAAACATTCAGTACTTC

J: TRBJ1-1
V: TRBV7-2
size: .
D: .
CDR3: CASSLVRTGRGTEAFF
DNA: TGTGCCAGCAGCTTAGTTCGTACGGGCCGCGGCACTGAAGCTTTCTTT

J: TRBJ2-6
V: TRBV2
size: .
D: TRBD1
CDR3: CASSQQGAGANVLTF
DNA: TGTGCCAGCAGTCAGCAGGGGGCTGGGGCCAACGTCCTGACTTTC

J: TRBJ1-6
V: TRBV11-3
size: .
D: TRBD1
CDR3: CASSQQVGQSNSPLHF
DNA: TGTGCCAGCAGCCAGCAGGTGGGACAGAGTAATTCACCCCTCCACTTT